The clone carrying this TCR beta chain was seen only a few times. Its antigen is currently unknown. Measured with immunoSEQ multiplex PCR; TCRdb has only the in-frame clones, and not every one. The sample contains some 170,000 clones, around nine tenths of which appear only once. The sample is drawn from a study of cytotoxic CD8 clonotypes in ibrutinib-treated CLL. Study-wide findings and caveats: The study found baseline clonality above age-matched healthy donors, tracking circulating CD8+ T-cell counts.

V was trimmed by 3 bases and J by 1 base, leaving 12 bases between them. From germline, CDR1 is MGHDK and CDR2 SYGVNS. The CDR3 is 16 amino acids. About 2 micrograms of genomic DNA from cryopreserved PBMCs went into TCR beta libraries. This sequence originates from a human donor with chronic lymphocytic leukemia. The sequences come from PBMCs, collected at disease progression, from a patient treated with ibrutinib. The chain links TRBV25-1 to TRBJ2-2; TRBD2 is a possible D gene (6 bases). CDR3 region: CASSDPGGENTGELFF. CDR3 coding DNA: TGTGCCAGCAGTGATCCTGGCGGGGAGAACACCGGGGAGCTGTTTTTT.